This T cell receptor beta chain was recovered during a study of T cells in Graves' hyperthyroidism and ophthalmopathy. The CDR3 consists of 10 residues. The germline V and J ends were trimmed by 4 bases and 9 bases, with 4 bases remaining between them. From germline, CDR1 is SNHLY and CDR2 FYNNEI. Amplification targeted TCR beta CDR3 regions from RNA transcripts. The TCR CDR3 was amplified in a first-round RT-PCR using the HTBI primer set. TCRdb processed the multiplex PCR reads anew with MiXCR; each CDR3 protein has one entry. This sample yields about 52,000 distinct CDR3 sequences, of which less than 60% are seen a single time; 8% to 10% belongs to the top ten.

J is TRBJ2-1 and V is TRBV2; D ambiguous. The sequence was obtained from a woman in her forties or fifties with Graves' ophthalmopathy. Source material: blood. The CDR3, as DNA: TGTGCCAGCAGTGGGCGTGAGCAGTTCTTC. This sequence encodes CASSGREQFF.